The 30 T cell receptor beta chains listed next were all sequenced from one sample in a study of CD8 T cells in ankylosing spondylitis (TCRdb year 2017). Libraries came from 5' RACE. The reads were generated on an Illumina HiSeq 2500. Clones were called with MiXCR by TCRdb after fastp trimmed the public reads at Q25, and only in-frame beta chains were retained. For every CDR3 protein sequence, its rows merge into one entry that carries the most common genes and DNA. The sample table shows a few hundred thousand distinct CDR3 sequences, and 9.5% to 13% are seen once. Of the sample, 8% to 9.5% is held by the ten largest clones. Sequenced: blood, either unsorted or a sorted T cell fraction (not recorded which). These receptor sequences come from a female donor with ankylosing spondylitis or in good health (not recorded which).

This clonotype was picked up many times. The V call is TRBV20-1, the J call TRBJ2-5; the D is unclear. The CDR3 is made up of 13 amino acids. Between the trimmed V and J ends, which lost 3 bases and 2 bases, there was a span of 10 bases. Looked up from germline, CDR1 is DFQATT and CDR2 is SNEGSKA (reference sequence). The CDR3 here is CSASRTVQETQYF. CDR3 sequence (DNA): TGCAGTGCTAGCAGGACGGTTCAAGAGACCCAGTACTTC.

This clonotype occurred a few times. The rearrangement uses TRBV11-2 and TRBJ2-5, with D possibly matching TRBD2 (6 bases). The CDR3 is 15 residues long. V dropped 5 bases and J dropped 3 bases, with 16 bases sitting between them. Germline V gene sequence: CDR1 SGHAT, CDR2 FQNNGV. CDR3 sequence: CASSPTRVAKETQYF. The CDR3 region has the DNA TGTGCCAGCAGCCCGACTAGGGTAGCGAAAGAGACCCAGTACTTC.

The chain combines TRBV20-1 with TRBJ2-5; D might be TRBD2 (6 bases). CDR3 size: 13 residues. From germline, CDR1 is DFQATT and CDR2 SNEGSKA (reference sequence). Trimming removed 3 bases from V and 5 bases from J, with 13 bases in between. The DNA for the CDR3 is TGCAGTGCTAGCATACTAGCTCTCGAGACCCAGTACTTC. As protein: CSASILALETQYF.

This clonotype has at least ten counts. The chain carries TRBV4-3 and TRBJ2-1, with TRBD2 as a possible D gene (5 bases). The V end lost 1 base, the J end lost 6 bases, and 10 bases lay between the germline ends. Germline CDR1 LGHNA, CDR2 YSLEER. The CDR3 totals 14 residues. CDR3 protein: CASSQGGGFNEQFF. The CDR3 DNA sequence: TGCGCCAGCAGCCAAGGCGGAGGTTTCAATGAGCAGTTCTTC.

Details on this clonotype: This may stem from a read error, because a much larger clone lies one nucleotide away. This rearrangement joins TRBV20-1 to TRBJ2-3; a weak D match, TRBD2 (6 bases). The CDR3 covers 13 residues. Per the germline V gene, CDR1 is DFQATT and CDR2 is SNEGSKA (reference sequence). CDR3: CSAQDTSTYTQYF. In DNA, the CDR3 is TGCAGTGCCCAAGATACTAGCACATATACGCAGTATTTT.

This clonotype was seen repeatedly, ten times or more. The rearrangement joins TRBV5-1 to TRBJ1-3; D may be TRBD1 (6 bases). Trimming took 1 base from V and 0 from J, leaving 8 bases between them. This CDR3 comprises 15 residues. Germline V gene lookup returns CDR1 SGHRS and CDR2 YFSETQ. DNA for the CDR3: TGCGCCAGCAGCTTGCAGGGGACCTCTGGAAACACCATATATTTT. Translating it yields CASSLQGTSGNTIYF. The full variable domain, with the rest looked up from reference TRBV5-1 and TRBJ1-3, is KAGVTQTPRYLIKTRGQQVTLSCSPISGHRSVSWYQQTPGQGLQFLFEYFSETQRNKGNFPGRFSGRQFSNSRSEMNVSTLELGDSALYLCASSLQGTSGNTIYFGEGSWLTVV.

This clonotype was recorded at least ten times. The V gene is TRBV7-9, the J gene TRBJ2-3; 8 positions match TRBD2. The CDR3 contains 17 residues. Germline values: CDR1 SEHNR, CDR2 FQNEAQ (reference sequence). V was pared by 0 bases and J by 5 bases, with 10 bases of the junction left unmatched. The CDR3 region has the DNA TGTGCCAGCAGCTTAGCCCGGGGGGGCCTGAGTATAGATACGCAGTATTTT. Protein: CASSLARGGLSIDTQYF.

The rearrangement uses TRBV3-1 and TRBJ2-5, with 9 bases aligning to TRBD2. J lost 1 base, V lost 4 bases, and 4 bases had no gene match. The germline gives CDR1 LGHDT, CDR2 YNNKEL (reference sequence). This CDR3 is built from 15 residues. For the CDR3, the DNA is TGTGCCAGCAGCCGGTCTAGCGGGACCCAAGAGACCCAGTACTTC. Amino acid sequence: CASSRSSGTQETQYF.

This clonotype appeared many times. The chain's CDR3 is CASRTGGRYEQFF. The CDR3 DNA is TGCGCCAGCAGGACAGGGGGGAGGTATGAGCAGTTCTTC. V usage is TRBV10-2 and J usage is TRBJ2-1, with 9 bases lining up with TRBD1. This CDR3 spans 13 amino acids. V gave up 6 bases and J gave up 8 bases; unmatched junction bases: 5. Germline CDR1 and CDR2: WSHSY and SAAADI.

This clonotype was found a few times. The chain uses TRBV5-1 and TRBJ1-1; 12 nucleotides line up with TRBD1. CDR1 and CDR2 (germline): SGHRS, YFSETQ. With 5 bases clipped from V and 0 bases from J, the junction kept 8 bases outside the gene matches. The CDR3 runs to 17 residues. CDR3 nucleotides: TGCGCCAGCAGAACTGGGACAGGGGGCGTCGTGAACACTGAAGCTTTCTTT. Its protein is CASRTGTGGVVNTEAFF.

In this sample, this clonotype turned up many times. The rearrangement joins TRBV29-1 to TRBJ2-1; no firm D call. Germline V gives CDR1 SQVTM, CDR2 ANQGSEA. Deletions cut 0 bases from V and 0 bases from J, with 12 bases between. CDR3 length: 16 residues. In DNA form, the CDR3 reads TGCAGCGTTGAAGATCTTCCCTCAAGCTCCTACAATGAGCAGTTCTTC. Translation gives CSVEDLPSSSYNEQFF.

This clonotype was detected a few times. This sequence joins TRBV18 and TRBJ1-4, with D perhaps TRBD1 (5 bases). The V gene lost 1 base and the J gene lost 4 bases, with 16 bases spanning the gap. This CDR3 contains 17 residues. The germline CDR1 and CDR2 sequences are KGHSH and LQKENI. CDR3 in DNA: TGTGCCAGCTCACCACGGCCCCCGACAGTCCGTAATGAAAAACTGTTTTTT. It specifies CASSPRPPTVRNEKLFF.

This clonotype has a count of ten or more. The V call is TRBV28, the J call TRBJ1-5, with 7 bases fitting TRBD1. The germline V gene has CDR1 MDHEN and CDR2 SYDVKM. The trim removed 7 bases at V and 0 bases at J, leaving 15 bases unmatched. There are 18 residues in the CDR3. This chain's CDR3 is CASTIGNRGESSNQPQHF. For the CDR3, the DNA is TGTGCCAGCACCATTGGGAACAGGGGAGAAAGTAGCAATCAGCCCCAGCATTTT.

This clonotype has ten or more counts. The rearrangement links TRBV5-1 to TRBJ2-5, with 7 bases aligning to TRBD1. The CDR3 extends over 15 amino acids. With V trimmed by 0 bases and J by 1 base, 3 bases remained unmatched. Germline V gene sequence: CDR1 SGHRS, CDR2 YFSETQ. The CDR3 DNA is TGCGCCAGCAGCTTGGACAGGGGTTTCCAAGAGACCCAGTACTTC. Translating gives CASSLDRGFQETQYF.

This clonotype came up many times. The chain joins TRBV7-9 to TRBJ1-6, with D hard to call. V was shortened by 6 bases and J by 0 bases, with 12 bases between the two germline ends. CDR3 length equals 16 residues. The germline V gene has CDR1 SEHNR and CDR2 FQNEAQ (reference sequence). The CDR3 here is CASSQEAGSYNSPLHF. CDR3 DNA sequence: TGTGCCAGCAGTCAAGAGGCAGGCTCCTATAATTCACCCCTCCACTTT.

This clonotype was found many times. The gene calls are TRBV5-1 and TRBJ2-3, with D uncertain. V lost 6 bases and J 7 bases, leaving 12 bases between the germline ends. The CDR3 is made up of 12 amino acids. In germline, CDR1 is SGHRS, CDR2 YFSETQ. CDR3 nucleotides: TGCGCCAGCACAGAAGACCCACATACGCAGTATTTT. This codes for CASTEDPHTQYF. Drawing the rest from reference TRBV5-1 and TRBJ2-3, the complete variable domain is KAGVTQTPRYLIKTRGQQVTLSCSPISGHRSVSWYQQTPGQGLQFLFEYFSETQRNKGNFPGRFSGRQFSNSRSEMNVSTLELGDSALYLCASTEDPHTQYFGPGTRLTVL.

This clonotype was counted many times. V usage is TRBV11-2 and J usage is TRBJ2-5; TRBD2 matches at 7 bases. The ends lost 2 bases at V and 3 bases at J; junction bases unmatched: 3. Germline V gives CDR1 SGHAT, CDR2 FQNNGV. CDR3 size: 14 residues. CDR3 protein: CASSLWAGEETQYF. The CDR3, as DNA: TGTGCCAGCAGCTTATGGGCGGGAGAAGAGACCCAGTACTTC.

The chain uses TRBV7-9 and TRBJ2-7, with 8 positions matching TRBD1. This CDR3 has 14 residues. Trimming cost V 7 bases and J 3 bases; bases outside gene matches: 8. Germline CDR1 SEHNR, CDR2 FQNEAQ (reference sequence). As DNA, the CDR3 is TGTGCCAGCAAGGCAGGGGGCTCCCTCTACGAGCAGTACTTC. Amino acids: CASKAGGSLYEQYF. The variable domain in full, completed from reference TRBV7-9 and TRBJ2-7, reads DTGVSQNPRHKITKRGQNVTFRCDPISEHNRLYWYRQTLGQGPEFLTYFQNEAQLEKSRLLSDRFSAERPKGSFSTLEIQRTEQGDSAMYLCASKAGGSLYEQYFGPGTRLTVT.

This chain joins TRBV12-3 or TRBV12-4 and TRBJ2-7; a possible D gene is TRBD1 (5 bases). CDR3 size: 15 residues. The V gene lost 1 base and the J gene lost 7 bases, with 17 bases spanning the gap. The CDR3 nucleotides are TGTGCCAGCAGTTTAGTGCGACAGAGGCAGAGGGAGCAGTACTTC. Translation gives CASSLVRQRQREQYF.

The table lists this clonotype with a few counts. The chain employs TRBV20-1 and TRBJ1-2; D not certain. The CDR3 consists of 13 residues. Germline loops: CDR1 DFQATT, CDR2 SNEGSKA (reference sequence). The ends were cut back, 3 bases at V and 5 bases at J, with 13 bases in the middle. For the CDR3, the DNA is TGCAGTGCTAGCGTCGAAGTCGAATATGGCTACACCTTC. It yields the protein CSASVEVEYGYTF.

This clonotype was seen many times. J is TRBJ2-7 and V is TRBV20-1; 7 bases line up with TRBD2. V lost 5 bases and J lost 1; bases outside the gene matches: 11. The CDR3 spans 15 residues. Per the germline V gene, CDR1 is DFQATT and CDR2 is SNEGSKA (reference sequence). CDR3 protein: CSAVRSGGSSYEQYF. In DNA, the CDR3 is TGCAGTGCTGTTAGGTCCGGGGGGAGTTCCTACGAGCAGTACTTC.

This clonotype turned up a few times. The rearrangement links TRBV5-1 to TRBJ2-7, with 8 nucleotides matching TRBD1. The CDR3 is 15 amino acids. V lost 0 bases and J lost 5; bases outside the gene matches: 7. CDR1 and CDR2 (germline): SGHRS, YFSETQ. DNA of the CDR3: TGCGCCAGCAGCTTGGAAGGACAGGGTATCCACGAGCAGTACTTC. Amino acids: CASSLEGQGIHEQYF.

The J gene is TRBJ2-3, the V gene TRBV20-1, with D hard to call. The CDR3 loop spans 11 amino acids. The germline V gene has CDR1 DFQATT and CDR2 SNEGSKA (reference sequence). Trimming cost V 7 bases and J 2 bases, with 7 bases left between them. CDR3 sequence (DNA): TGCAGTGTTTCCTTCACAGATACGCAGTATTTT. It yields the protein CSVSFTDTQYF.

This clonotype was seen repeatedly, ten times or more. The rearrangement uses TRBV5-8 and TRBJ1-1; 8 nucleotides align to TRBD1. Unmatched junction bases numbered 7, after V lost 0 bases and J lost 0 bases. Germline CDR1 reads SGHTS; CDR2 reads YDEGEE. The CDR3 has 17 amino acids. The CDR3 nucleotides read TGTGCCAGCAGCTTGGCCTTTGGGACAGGTCTGAACACTGAAGCTTTCTTT. Translated: CASSLAFGTGLNTEAFF.

This clonotype was counted between two and nine times. This chain connects TRBV5-1 to TRBJ2-7; no firm D call. CDR3 length: 17 amino acids. The germline V gene encodes CDR1 SGHRS and CDR2 YFSETQ. Trimming removed 0 bases at V and 0 bases at J, with 16 bases between. This chain's CDR3 is CASSLGSSVSSSYEQYF. Here the CDR3 DNA reads TGCGCCAGCAGCTTGGGGTCTTCCGTCAGTAGCTCCTACGAGCAGTACTTC.

This clonotype was seen many times. The V call is TRBV5-6, the J call TRBJ1-5; D remains ambiguous. Looked up from germline, CDR1 is SGHDT and CDR2 is YYEEEE. The CDR3 runs 16 residues. Trimming shortened V by 2 bases and J by 2 bases, and 14 bases separated the two germline ends. The CDR3 reads CASSFGGNWGNQPQHF. CDR3 nucleotide sequence: TGTGCCAGCAGCTTTGGTGGGAATTGGGGCAATCAGCCCCAGCATTTT.

This clonotype was found many times. The chain recombines TRBV20-1 with TRBJ2-3; possible D gene TRBD2, 5 bases. CDR1 is DFQATT and CDR2 is SNEGSKA in the germline V gene (reference sequence). V lost 0 bases and J lost 3, with 16 bases in between. This CDR3 has 16 amino acids. CDR3 loop: CSARDSESFLTDTQYF. DNA of the CDR3: TGCAGTGCTAGAGATAGCGAGTCCTTTCTTACAGATACGCAGTATTTT.

This clonotype was detected many times. The V call is TRBV6-1, the J call TRBJ2-2; D unclear. Germline V lookup: CDR1 MNHNS, CDR2 SASEGT. V was cut by 4 bases and J by 4 bases, with 7 bases left in between. The CDR3 runs 13 residues. The CDR3: CASSGVVTGELFF. Here the CDR3 DNA reads TGTGCCAGCAGTGGGGTTGTCACCGGGGAGCTGTTTTTT.

This clonotype has only a few counts. V gene TRBV5-1 combines with J gene TRBJ2-2; D uncertain. CDR1 and CDR2 (germline): SGHRS, YFSETQ. V was pared by 4 bases and J by 5 bases, with 6 bases between. There are 12 residues in the CDR3. This chain's CDR3 is CASSVLTGELFF. For the CDR3, the DNA is TGCGCCAGCAGCGTCTTGACCGGGGAGCTGTTTTTT. Full variable domain (rest looked up from reference TRBV5-1 and TRBJ2-2): KAGVTQTPRYLIKTRGQQVTLSCSPISGHRSVSWYQQTPGQGLQFLFEYFSETQRNKGNFPGRFSGRQFSNSRSEMNVSTLELGDSALYLCASSVLTGELFFGEGSRLTVL.

This clonotype was seen many times. J is TRBJ2-7 and V is TRBV5-1, with D possibly TRBD1 on 5 matching bases. CDR3 length: 16 amino acids. Looked up from germline, CDR1 is SGHRS and CDR2 is YFSETQ. V gave up 3 bases and J gave up 4 bases, with 20 bases separating them. As DNA, the CDR3 is TGCGCCAGCAGCTCCGCCGCTAGGGGCCGAATTTACGAGCAGTACTTC. Its translation: CASSSAARGRIYEQYF.